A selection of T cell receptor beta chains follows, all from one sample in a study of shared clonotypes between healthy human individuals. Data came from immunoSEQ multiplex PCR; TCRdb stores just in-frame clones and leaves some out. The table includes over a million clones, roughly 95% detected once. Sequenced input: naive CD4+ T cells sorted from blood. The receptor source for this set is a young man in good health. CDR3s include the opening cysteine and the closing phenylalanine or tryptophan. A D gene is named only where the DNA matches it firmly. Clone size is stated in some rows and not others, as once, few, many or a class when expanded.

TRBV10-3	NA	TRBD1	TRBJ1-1	CAISAKQGQNTEAFF	TGTGCCATCAGTGCTAAACAGGGGCAGAACACTGAAGCTTTCTTT
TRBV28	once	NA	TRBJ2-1	CASSFAGYYNEQFF	TGTGCCAGCAGTTTCGCGGGATACTACAATGAGCAGTTCTTC
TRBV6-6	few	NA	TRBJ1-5	CASTGRRGTQPQHF	TGTGCCAGCACTGGCCGTAGAGGGACTCAGCCCCAGCATTTT
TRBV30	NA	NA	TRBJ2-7	CAWSVSGGPTYEQYF	TGTGCCTGGAGTGTATCCGGAGGCCCTACCTACGAGCAGTACTTC
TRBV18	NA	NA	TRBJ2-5	CASSPPSRETQYF	TGTGCCAGCTCACCACCCTCCCGTGAGACCCAGTACTTC
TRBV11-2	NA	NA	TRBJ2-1	CASSFLTGRNEQFF	TGTGCCAGCAGCTTTTTGACAGGAAGGAATGAGCAGTTCTTC
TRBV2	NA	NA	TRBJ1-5	CASNTGLGSYQPQHF	TGTGCCAGCAACACGGGGTTGGGTTCCTATCAGCCCCAGCATTTT
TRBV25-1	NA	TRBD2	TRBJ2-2	CASTRPGLAGVSTGELFF	TGTGCCAGCACCCGGCCGGGACTAGCGGGAGTAAGCACCGGGGAGCTGTTTTTT
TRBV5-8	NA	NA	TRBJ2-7	CASSLGGAMYEQYF	TGTGCCAGCAGCCTAGGCGGCGCCATGTACGAGCAGTACTTC
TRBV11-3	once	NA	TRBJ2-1	CASSLAAGAEQFF	TGTGCCAGCAGCTTAGCTGCCGGGGCTGAGCAGTTCTTC
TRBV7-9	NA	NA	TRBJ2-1	CASLTGVGEQFF	TGTGCCAGTCTGACTGGCGTCGGGGAGCAGTTCTTC
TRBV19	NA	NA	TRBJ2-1	CASSRVGPYNEQFF	TGTGCCAGTAGCAGAGTGGGTCCGTACAATGAGCAGTTCTTC
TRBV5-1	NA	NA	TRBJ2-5	CASSLIGKYQETQYF	TGCGCCAGCAGCTTGATAGGGAAATATCAAGAGACCCAGTACTTC
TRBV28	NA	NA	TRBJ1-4	CASSLWGDSNEKLFF	TGTGCCAGCAGTTTGTGGGGGGACTCTAATGAAAAACTGTTTTTT
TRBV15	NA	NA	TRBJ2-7	CATSGGWAISSYEQYF	TGTGCCACCAGCGGTGGTTGGGCGATCAGCTCCTACGAGCAGTACTTC
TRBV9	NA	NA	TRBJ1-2	CASSPLTAGYGYTF	TGTGCCAGCAGCCCCTTGACAGCAGGCTATGGCTACACCTTC
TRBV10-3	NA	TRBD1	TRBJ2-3	CAISESGDRERDTQYF	TGTGCCATCAGTGAGTCGGGGGACAGGGAGCGAGATACGCAGTATTTT
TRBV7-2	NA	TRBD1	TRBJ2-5	CASSLDRGREETQYF	TGTGCCAGCAGCTTGGACAGGGGACGAGAAGAGACCCAGTACTTC
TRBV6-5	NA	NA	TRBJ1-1	CASSYAGIGTEAFF	TGTGCCAGCAGTTACGCCGGAATAGGCACTGAAGCTTTCTTT
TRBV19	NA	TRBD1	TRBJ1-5	CASARQGDQPQHF	TGTGCCAGTGCCCGACAGGGAGATCAGCCCCAGCATTTT
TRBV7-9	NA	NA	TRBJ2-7	CASSSPPKGVSYEQYF	TGTGCCAGCAGCTCGCCCCCTAAAGGAGTCTCATACGAGCAGTACTTC
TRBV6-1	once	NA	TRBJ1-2	CASSAPGPGGYTF	TGTGCCAGCAGTGCCCCAGGCCCGGGCGGCTACACCTTC
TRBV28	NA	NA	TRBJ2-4	CASVGFKNIQYF	TGTGCCAGCGTTGGTTTCAAAAACATTCAGTACTTC
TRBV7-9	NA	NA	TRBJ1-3	CASSTTPTGTQGHGNTIYF	TGTGCCAGCAGCACAACTCCAACCGGGACTCAAGGTCATGGAAACACCATATATTTT
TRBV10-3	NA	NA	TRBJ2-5	CAISPGRGQETQYF	TGTGCCATCAGTCCTGGACGGGGGCAAGAGACCCAGTACTTC
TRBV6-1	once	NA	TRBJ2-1	CASSAILWRYTNEQFF	TGTGCCAGCAGTGCCATTCTATGGAGGTATACCAATGAGCAGTTCTTC
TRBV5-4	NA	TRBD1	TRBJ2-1	CASSLDRGLFDEQFF	TGTGCCAGCAGCCTTGACAGGGGGCTTTTTGATGAGCAGTTCTTC
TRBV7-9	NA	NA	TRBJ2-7	CASTPKGGVSYEQYF	TGTGCCAGCACCCCTAAAGGAGGGGTCTCCTACGAGCAGTACTTC
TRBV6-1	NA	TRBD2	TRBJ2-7	CASSDGPGTSGYEQYF	TGTGCCAGCAGTGACGGCCCCGGGACTAGCGGATACGAGCAGTACTTC
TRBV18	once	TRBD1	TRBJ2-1	CASSPEKDRAQFF	TGTGCCAGCTCACCAGAGAAGGACAGGGCGCAGTTCTTC
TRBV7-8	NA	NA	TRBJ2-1	CASSPAQTYQDEQFF	TGTGCCAGCAGCCCTGCTCAAACGTATCAGGATGAGCAGTTCTTC
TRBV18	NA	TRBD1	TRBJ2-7	CASSALPRTGQSLYEQYF	TGTGCCAGCTCAGCACTACCAAGAACGGGACAGAGCCTTTACGAGCAGTACTTC
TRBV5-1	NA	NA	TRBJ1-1	CASSLGRGVEGDTEAFF	TGCGCCAGCAGCTTAGGCAGGGGAGTTGAGGGGGACACTGAAGCTTTCTTT
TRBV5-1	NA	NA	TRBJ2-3	CASSLAGDGTDTQYF	TGCGCCAGCAGCTTGGCAGGGGATGGCACAGATACGCAGTATTTT
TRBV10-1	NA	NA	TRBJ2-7	CASRGEFSYEQYF	TGCGCCAGCAGGGGGGAGTTTTCCTACGAGCAGTACTTC
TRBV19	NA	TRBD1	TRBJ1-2	CAEDRETEGLNYGYTF	TGTGCCGAGGACAGGGAAACCGAAGGACTCAACTATGGCTACACCTTC
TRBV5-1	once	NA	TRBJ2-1	CASSLGGGTSYNEQFF	TGCGCCAGCAGCTTGGGAGGGGGTACATCCTACAATGAGCAGTTCTTC
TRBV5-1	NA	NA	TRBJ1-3	CASSLRGRGNTIYF	TGCGCCAGCAGCTTGCGAGGCCGTGGAAACACCATATATTTT
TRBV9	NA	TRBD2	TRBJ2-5	CASSTTSGRFQETQYF	TGTGCCAGCAGCACGACTAGCGGGAGATTTCAAGAGACCCAGTACTTC
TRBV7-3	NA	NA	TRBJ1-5	CASSLDQGYSNQPQHF	TGTGCCAGCAGCTTAGACCAGGGTTATAGCAATCAGCCCCAGCATTTT
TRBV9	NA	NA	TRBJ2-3	CASSVSLDTQYF	TGTGCCAGCAGCGTCTCGCTAGATACGCAGTATTTT
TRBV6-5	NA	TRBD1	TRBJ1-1	CASRYRGRAFF	TGTGCCAGCAGGTACAGGGGTAGAGCTTTCTTT
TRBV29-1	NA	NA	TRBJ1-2	CSVDFDRYYGYTF	TGCAGCGTTGACTTCGACAGGTACTATGGCTACACCTTC
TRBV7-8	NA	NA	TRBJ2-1	CASRQTPTSYNEQFF	TGTGCCAGCAGGCAAACCCCAACGAGCTACAATGAGCAGTTCTTC
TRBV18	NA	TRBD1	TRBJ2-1	CASSPTGGSNNEQFF	TGTGCCAGCTCACCCACAGGGGGCTCGAACAATGAGCAGTTCTTC
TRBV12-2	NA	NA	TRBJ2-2	CASRLYLARALTGELFF	TGTGCAAGTCGCTTGTATCTAGCGAGGGCCCTTACCGGGGAGCTGTTTTTT
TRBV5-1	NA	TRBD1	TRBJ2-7	CASSLGGGPYEQYF	TGCGCCAGCAGCTTGGGAGGGGGCCCCTACGAGCAGTACTTC
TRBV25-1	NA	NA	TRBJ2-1	CASGDRLAHPHEQFF	TGTGCCAGCGGCGATCGGCTAGCACACCCCCATGAGCAGTTCTTC